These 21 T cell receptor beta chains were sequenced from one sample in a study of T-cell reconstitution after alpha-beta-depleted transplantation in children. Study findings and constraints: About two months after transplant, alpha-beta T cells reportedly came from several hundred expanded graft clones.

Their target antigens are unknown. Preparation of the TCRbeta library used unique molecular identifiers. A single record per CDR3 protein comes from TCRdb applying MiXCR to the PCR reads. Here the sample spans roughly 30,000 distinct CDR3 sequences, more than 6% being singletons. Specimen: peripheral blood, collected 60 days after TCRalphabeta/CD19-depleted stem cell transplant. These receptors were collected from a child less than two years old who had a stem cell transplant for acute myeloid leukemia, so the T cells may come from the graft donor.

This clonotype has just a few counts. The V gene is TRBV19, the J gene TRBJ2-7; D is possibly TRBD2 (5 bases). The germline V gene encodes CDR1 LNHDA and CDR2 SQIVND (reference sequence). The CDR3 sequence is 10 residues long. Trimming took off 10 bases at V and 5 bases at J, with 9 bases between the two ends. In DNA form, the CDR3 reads TGTGCCACCTTCGGGAACGAGCAGTACTTC. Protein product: CATFGNEQYF.

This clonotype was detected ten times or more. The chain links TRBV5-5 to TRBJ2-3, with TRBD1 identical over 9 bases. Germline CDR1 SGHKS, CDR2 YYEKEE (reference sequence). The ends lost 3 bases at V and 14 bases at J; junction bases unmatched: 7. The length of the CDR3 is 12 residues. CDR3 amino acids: CASSSTGGAGYF. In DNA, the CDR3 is TGTGCCAGCAGCTCCACAGGGGGCGCAGGGTATTTT.

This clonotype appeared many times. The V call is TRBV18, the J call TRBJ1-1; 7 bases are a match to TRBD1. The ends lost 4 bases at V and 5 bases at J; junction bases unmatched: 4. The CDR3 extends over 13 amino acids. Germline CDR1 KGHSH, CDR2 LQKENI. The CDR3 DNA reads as TGTGCCAGCTCACAAAGCAGGGGGACTGAAGCTTTCTTT. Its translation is CASSQSRGTEAFF.

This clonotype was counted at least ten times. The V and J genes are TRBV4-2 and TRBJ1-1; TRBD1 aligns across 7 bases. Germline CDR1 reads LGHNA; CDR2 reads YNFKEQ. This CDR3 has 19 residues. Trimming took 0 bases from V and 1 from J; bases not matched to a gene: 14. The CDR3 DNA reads TGTGCCAGCAGCCAAGATTGGCGGTACAGGGGATTTGGGAACACTGAAGCTTTCTTT. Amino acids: CASSQDWRYRGFGNTEAFF.

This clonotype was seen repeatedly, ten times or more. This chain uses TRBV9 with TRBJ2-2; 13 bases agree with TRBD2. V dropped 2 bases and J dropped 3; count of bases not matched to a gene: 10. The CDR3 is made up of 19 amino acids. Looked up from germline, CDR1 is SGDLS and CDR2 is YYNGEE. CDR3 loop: CASSVPLAGGPMDTGELFF. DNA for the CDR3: TGTGCCAGCAGCGTCCCACTAGCGGGGGGGCCCATGGACACCGGGGAGCTGTTTTTT.

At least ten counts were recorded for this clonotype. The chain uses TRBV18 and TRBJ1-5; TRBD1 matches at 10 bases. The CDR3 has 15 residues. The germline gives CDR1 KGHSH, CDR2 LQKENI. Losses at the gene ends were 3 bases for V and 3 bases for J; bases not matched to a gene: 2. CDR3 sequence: CASSPGTGVNQPQHF. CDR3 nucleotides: TGTGCCAGCTCACCCGGGACAGGGGTCAATCAGCCCCAGCATTTT. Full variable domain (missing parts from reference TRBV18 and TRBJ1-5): NAGVMQNPRHLVRRRGQEARLRCSPMKGHSHVYWYRQLPEEGLKFMVYLQKENIIDESGMPKERFSAEFPKEGPSILRIQQVVRGDSAAYFCASSPGTGVNQPQHFGDGTRLSIL.

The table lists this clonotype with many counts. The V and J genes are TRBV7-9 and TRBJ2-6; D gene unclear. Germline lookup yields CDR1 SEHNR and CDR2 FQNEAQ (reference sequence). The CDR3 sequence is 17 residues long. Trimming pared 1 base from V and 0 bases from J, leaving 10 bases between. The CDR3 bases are TGTGCCAGCAGCTTAGGTCTCGAGTACTCTGGGGCCAACGTCCTGACTTTC. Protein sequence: CASSLGLEYSGANVLTF.

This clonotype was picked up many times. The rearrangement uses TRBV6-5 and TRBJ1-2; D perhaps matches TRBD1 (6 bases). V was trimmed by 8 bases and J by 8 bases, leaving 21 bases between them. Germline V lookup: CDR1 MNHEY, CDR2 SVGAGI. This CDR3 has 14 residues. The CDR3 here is CASAKRGDRYGYTF. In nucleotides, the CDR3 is TGTGCCAGCGCCAAGAGGGGGGACCGCTACGGCTACACCTTC.

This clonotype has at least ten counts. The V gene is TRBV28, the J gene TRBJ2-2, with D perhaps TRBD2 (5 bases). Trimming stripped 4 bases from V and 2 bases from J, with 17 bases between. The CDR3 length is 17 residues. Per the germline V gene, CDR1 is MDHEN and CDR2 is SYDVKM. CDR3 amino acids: CASSWVGGSRNTGELFF. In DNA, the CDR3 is TGTGCCAGCAGTTGGGTTGGTGGGAGTAGAAACACCGGGGAGCTGTTTTTT. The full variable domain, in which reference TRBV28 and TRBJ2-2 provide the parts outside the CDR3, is DVKVTQSSRYLVKRTGEKVFLECVQDMDHENMFWYRQDPGLGLRLIYFSYDVKMKEKGDIPEGYSVSREKKERFSLILESASTNQTSMYLCASSWVGGSRNTGELFFGEGSRLTVL.

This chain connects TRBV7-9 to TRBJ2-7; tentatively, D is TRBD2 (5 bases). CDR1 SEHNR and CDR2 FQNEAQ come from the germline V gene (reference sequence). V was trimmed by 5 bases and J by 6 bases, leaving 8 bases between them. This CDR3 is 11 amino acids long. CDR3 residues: CASSPGVEQYF. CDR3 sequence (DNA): TGTGCCAGCAGCCCCGGGGTCGAGCAGTACTTC.

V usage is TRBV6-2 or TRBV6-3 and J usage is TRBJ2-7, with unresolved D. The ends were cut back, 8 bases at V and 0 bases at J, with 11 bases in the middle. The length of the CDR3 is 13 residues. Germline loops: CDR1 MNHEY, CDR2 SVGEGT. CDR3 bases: TGTGCCAGCGAGGCCGGTGTCTCCTACGAGCAGTACTTC. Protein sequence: CASEAGVSYEQYF.

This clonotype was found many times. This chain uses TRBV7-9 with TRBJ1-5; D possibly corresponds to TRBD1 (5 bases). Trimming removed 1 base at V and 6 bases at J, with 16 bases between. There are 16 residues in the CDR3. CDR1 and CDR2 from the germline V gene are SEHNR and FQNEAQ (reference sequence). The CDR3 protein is CASSLEAPGRAQPQHF. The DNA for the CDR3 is TGTGCCAGCAGCTTAGAGGCCCCGGGGCGAGCTCAGCCCCAGCATTTT.

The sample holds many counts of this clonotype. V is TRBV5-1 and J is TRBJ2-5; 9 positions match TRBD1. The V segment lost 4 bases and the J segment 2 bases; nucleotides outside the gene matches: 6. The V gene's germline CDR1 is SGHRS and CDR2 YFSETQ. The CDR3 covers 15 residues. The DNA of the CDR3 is TGCGCCAGCAGCACCGGGACAGGGTGGCAAGAGACCCAGTACTTC. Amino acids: CASSTGTGWQETQYF.

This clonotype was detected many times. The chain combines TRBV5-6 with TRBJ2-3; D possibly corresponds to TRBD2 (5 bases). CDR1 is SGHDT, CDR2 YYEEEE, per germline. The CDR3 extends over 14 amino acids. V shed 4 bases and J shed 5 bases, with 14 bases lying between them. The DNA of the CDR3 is TGTGCCAGCAGCGGCGGACTCCCCGGAGATACGCAGTATTTT. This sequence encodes CASSGGLPGDTQYF.

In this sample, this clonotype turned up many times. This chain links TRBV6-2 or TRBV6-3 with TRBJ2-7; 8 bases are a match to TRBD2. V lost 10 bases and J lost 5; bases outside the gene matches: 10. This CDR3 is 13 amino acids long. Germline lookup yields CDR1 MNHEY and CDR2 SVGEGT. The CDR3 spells CAIPCSGDDEQYF. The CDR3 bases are TGTGCCATCCCGTGTAGCGGGGACGACGAGCAGTACTTC.

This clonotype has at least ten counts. CDR3 sequence reads: CSAFSESSTDTQYF. DNA for the CDR3: TGCAGTGCTTTTAGCGAATCCAGCACAGATACGCAGTATTTT. The V and J genes are TRBV20-1 and TRBJ2-3; a weak D match, TRBD2 (5 bases). The CDR3 covers 14 residues. Germline assignment: CDR1 DFQATT and CDR2 SNEGSKA (reference sequence). V lost 5 bases to trimming and J lost 0 bases, with 12 bases between them.

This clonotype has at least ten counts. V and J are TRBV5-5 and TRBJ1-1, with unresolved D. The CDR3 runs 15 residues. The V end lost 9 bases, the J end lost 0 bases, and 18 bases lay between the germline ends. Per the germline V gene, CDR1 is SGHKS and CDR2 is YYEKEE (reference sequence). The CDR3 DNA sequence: TGTGCCACAGCATTGGGGATGGGTATGAACACTGAAGCTTTCTTT. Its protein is CATALGMGMNTEAFF.

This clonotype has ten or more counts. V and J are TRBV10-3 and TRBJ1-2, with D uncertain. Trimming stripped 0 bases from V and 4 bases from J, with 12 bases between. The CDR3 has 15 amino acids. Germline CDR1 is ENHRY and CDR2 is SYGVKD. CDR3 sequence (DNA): TGTGCCATCAGTGAGTCTCAACGGAGAGGCTATGGCTACACCTTC. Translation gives CAISESQRRGYGYTF.

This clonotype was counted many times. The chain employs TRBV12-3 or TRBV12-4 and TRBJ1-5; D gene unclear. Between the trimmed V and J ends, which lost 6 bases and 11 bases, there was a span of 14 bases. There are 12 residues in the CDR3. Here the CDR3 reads CASSLRPPAQHF. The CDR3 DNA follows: TGTGCCAGCAGCCTCAGGCCTCCAGCCCAGCATTTT.

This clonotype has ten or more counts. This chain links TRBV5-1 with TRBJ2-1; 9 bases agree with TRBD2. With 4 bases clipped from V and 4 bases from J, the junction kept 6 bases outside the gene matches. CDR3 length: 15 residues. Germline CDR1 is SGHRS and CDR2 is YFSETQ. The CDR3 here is CASSSGGTAYNEQFF. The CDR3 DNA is TGCGCCAGCAGCAGCGGGGGGACTGCATACAATGAGCAGTTCTTC.

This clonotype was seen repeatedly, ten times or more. CDR3 sequence reads: CASSLKQWGQETQYF. The CDR3 DNA reads as TGTGCCAGCAGCTTAAAACAGTGGGGCCAAGAGACCCAGTACTTC. V gene TRBV7-2 combines with J gene TRBJ2-5; D is uncertain. This CDR3 contains 15 residues. Between the trimmed V and J ends, which lost 2 bases and 1 base, there was a span of 11 bases. Germline V lookup: CDR1 SGHTA, CDR2 FQGNSA.